The next 21 T cell receptor beta chains were all read from a single sample in a study of shared clonotypes between healthy human individuals. The assay was immunoSEQ multiplex PCR, and TCRdb's table has in-frame clones only and misses some. The data contain more than 1 million clones, about 84% of them seen just once; the ten biggest clones take up approximately 0.56%. What was sequenced was memory CD4+ T cells from PBMCs. The subset denotes: CD45RA-negative fraction. The receptors here all came from a man between 18 and 29 years old in good health. Some clones in this sample may be carry-over from other donors' samples.

CDR3 amino acids: CASREQGRDGYTF. DNA of the CDR3: TGTGCCAGCAGAGAACAGGGTCGGGATGGCTACACCTTC. The chain joins TRBV6-5 to TRBJ1-2, with D possibly matching TRBD1 (6 bases). The germline CDR1 and CDR2 sequences are MNHEY and SVGAGI. Trimming took 6 bases from V and 6 from J, leaving 14 bases between them. This CDR3 region has 13 residues.

V gene TRBV29-1 combines with J gene TRBJ1-2, with D possibly TRBD1 on 5 matching bases. This CDR3 has 12 amino acids. Germline V gives CDR1 SQVTM, CDR2 ANQGSEA. Trimming took 6 bases from V and 4 from J, leaving 12 bases between them. The CDR3 loop reads CSVGGVGYGYTF. The CDR3 nucleotides are TGCAGCGTGGGGGGGGTCGGCTATGGCTACACCTTC.

With respect to this clone: A read error likely explains this, since a far larger clone differs by one base. This chain connects TRBV4-2 to TRBJ2-3, with 13 bases fitting TRBD2. This CDR3 comprises 16 residues. The germline gives CDR1 LGHNA, CDR2 YNFKEQ. DNA of the CDR3: TGTGCCAACAGCCAATCCGGGACTAGCGGGGCAGATACGCAGTATTTT. It translates to CANSQSGTSGADTQYF.

As to this clone: Other nucleotide sequences from this sample produce the same CDR3. The V gene is TRBV18, the J gene TRBJ2-7; D remains ambiguous. The germline CDR1 and CDR2 sequences are KGHSH and LQKENI. The CDR3 contains 12 residues. Trimming shortened V by 2 bases and J by 7 bases, and 9 bases separated the two germline ends. The CDR3 is CASSPDPPEQYF. In DNA, the CDR3 is TGTGCCAGCTCACCAGACCCCCCTGAGCAGTACTTC.

The J gene is TRBJ1-2, the V gene TRBV5-1; the match to TRBD1 covers 7 bases. Germline trimming cut 4 bases from V and 6 bases from J; bases unmatched to any gene: 6. The CDR3 runs to 13 residues. In germline, CDR1 is SGHRS, CDR2 YFSETQ. In DNA form, the CDR3 reads TGCGCCAGCAGCCCCGGGGACAGCCATGGCTACACCTTC. This sequence encodes CASSPGDSHGYTF.

The chain is built from TRBV7-2 and TRBJ2-1, with a possible D match to TRBD1 (5 bases). V was shortened by 5 bases and J by 10 bases, with 15 bases between the two germline ends. CDR1 and CDR2 (germline): SGHTA, FQGNSA. The CDR3 consists of 13 residues. The CDR3: CASSADSALEQFF. Written as DNA, the CDR3 is TGTGCCAGCAGCGCCGACAGTGCATTGGAGCAGTTCTTC.

The genes are TRBV28 and TRBJ2-5, with 14 bases aligning to TRBD2. CDR3 length: 13 residues. Germline values: CDR1 MDHEN, CDR2 SYDVKM. V lost 10 bases to trimming and J lost 5 bases; unmatched junction nucleotides: 3. CDR3 region: CATGLAGGETQYF. The CDR3 nucleotides are TGTGCCACCGGACTAGCGGGAGGTGAGACCCAGTACTTC.

The rearrangement links TRBV7-9 to TRBJ2-7; D call uncertain. Trimming pared 7 bases from V and 3 bases from J, leaving 7 bases between. CDR1 is SEHNR and CDR2 is FQNEAQ in the germline V gene (reference sequence). CDR3 length: 11 residues. This CDR3 reads CASTNGYEQYF. The DNA of the CDR3 is TGTGCCAGCACCAACGGCTACGAGCAGTACTTC.

This clone has ten or more counts. The chain carries TRBV10-3 and TRBJ1-3, with D possibly TRBD1 on 5 matching bases. CDR1 is ENHRY, CDR2 SYGVKD, per germline. V shed 8 bases and J shed 6 bases, with 14 bases lying between them. This CDR3 has 13 residues. CDR3 loop: CAIRTVGENTIYF. The CDR3 DNA sequence: TGTGCCATCCGAACAGTAGGGGAAAACACCATATATTTT.

This clone was recorded only once. This chain links TRBV5-6 with TRBJ1-5, with D hard to call. The CDR3 length is 14 residues. Germline V gives CDR1 SGHDT, CDR2 YYEEEE. V was shortened by 2 bases and J by 2 bases, with 8 bases between the two germline ends. The CDR3 sequence is CASSFRTGNQPQHF. CDR3 sequence (DNA): TGTGCCAGCAGCTTCAGGACTGGCAATCAGCCCCAGCATTTT.

The V call is TRBV28, the J call TRBJ2-7; D perhaps matches TRBD1 (7 bases). Trimming pared 8 bases from V and 0 bases from J, leaving 17 bases between. CDR3 size: 15 residues. Germline CDR1 is MDHEN and CDR2 is SYDVKM. The CDR3 is CASREQGTFSYEQYF. DNA of the CDR3: TGTGCCAGCCGGGAACAGGGGACTTTCTCCTACGAGCAGTACTTC.

The V call is TRBV4-1, the J call TRBJ2-7, with D perhaps matching TRBD2 (6 bases). The germline V and J ends were trimmed by 2 bases and 5 bases, with 10 bases remaining between them. The CDR3 totals 13 residues. Germline V lookup: CDR1 MGHRA, CDR2 YSYEKL. The CDR3 coding sequence is TGCGCCAGCAGCCAAAGGGACTTCCACGAGCAGTACTTC. This codes for CASSQRDFHEQYF.

This clone was seen only a few times. This sequence joins TRBV27 and TRBJ1-5; D perhaps matches TRBD1 (6 bases). The CDR3 consists of 14 residues. Germline-derived CDR1 and CDR2 are MNHEY and SMNVEV (reference sequence). Trimming took 3 bases from V and 5 from J, leaving 11 bases between them. The CDR3 nucleotides read TGTGCCAGCAGTTTGGGGGCAGCTTATCAGCCCCAGCATTTT. It is translated as CASSLGAAYQPQHF.

Note on this clone: Different DNA sequences within this sample yield the same CDR3. The chain uses TRBV7-2 and TRBJ2-7; D gene unclear. CDR1 and CDR2 (germline): SGHTA, FQGNSA. CDR3 length: 13 residues. Deletions cut 1 base from V and 2 bases from J, with 6 bases between. CDR3 residues: CASSLGGPYEQYF. In DNA form, the CDR3 reads TGTGCCAGCAGCTTAGGTGGCCCCTACGAGCAGTACTTC.

Written as DNA, the CDR3 is TGTGCCAGCAGCGTAGCGGGGGTAGTCTCTGGAAACACCATATATTTT. Amino acids: CASSVAGVVSGNTIYF. The rearrangement links TRBV9 to TRBJ1-3; TRBD1 is a possible D gene (5 bases). The CDR3 covers 16 residues. The ends were cut back, 0 bases at V and 0 bases at J, with 10 bases in the middle. The germline V gene encodes CDR1 SGDLS and CDR2 YYNGEE.

The rearrangement links TRBV2 to TRBJ2-1; D remains ambiguous. Germline CDR1 SNHLY, CDR2 FYNNEI. This CDR3 has 16 amino acids. V was pared by 7 bases and J by 0 bases, with 16 bases between. The CDR3 nucleotides read TGTGCCAGCACCCTTTTCCTAACGAGCTCCTACAATGAGCAGTTCTTC. This sequence encodes CASTLFLTSSYNEQFF. The entire variable domain, with the rest obtained from reference TRBV2 and TRBJ2-1, is as follows: EPEVTQTPSHQVTQMGQEVILRCVPISNHLYFYWYRQILGQKVEFLVSFYNNEISEKSEIFDDQFSVERPDGSNFTLKIRSTKLEDSAMYFCASTLFLTSSYNEQFFGPGTRLTVL.

The CDR3 region has the DNA TGTGCCAGCAGTGAATTGTCGGGGGCCAACTCTGGAAACACCATATATTTT. Its protein product is CASSELSGANSGNTIYF. The chain recombines TRBV25-1 with TRBJ1-3; TRBD1 might be the D (6 bases). V gave up 1 base and J gave up 0 bases, with 13 bases separating them. CDR1 MGHDK and CDR2 SYGVNS come from the germline V gene. The CDR3 is 17 amino acids.

This chain links TRBV2 with TRBJ2-5; D call uncertain. Germline V gene data show CDR1 as SNHLY and CDR2 as FYNNEI. This CDR3 comprises 14 residues. V shed 3 bases and J shed 7 bases, with 15 bases lying between them. CDR3 protein: CASSDIVAARTQYF. The CDR3 DNA reads TGTGCCAGCAGTGATATAGTGGCCGCGAGGACCCAGTACTTC.

The V gene is TRBV5-4, the J gene TRBJ2-3, with D hard to call. This CDR3 is 16 amino acids long. Germline V gene sequence: CDR1 SGHNT, CDR2 YYREEE (reference sequence). Trimming removed 4 bases from V and 0 bases from J, with 15 bases in between. Here the CDR3 DNA reads TGTGCCAGCAGCCTCGGCCCTCTGACTAGCACAGATACGCAGTATTTT. Amino acid sequence: CASSLGPLTSTDTQYF.

This chain uses TRBV15 with TRBJ1-1; maybe TRBD1 (5 bases). The V end lost 1 base, the J end lost 1 base, and 10 bases lay between the germline ends. This CDR3 comprises 15 residues. Germline lookup yields CDR1 LNHNV and CDR2 YYDKDF (reference sequence). The DNA of the CDR3 is TGTGCCACCAGCAGAGCGCGGAGGGGGAACACTGAAGCTTTCTTT. It codes for CATSRARRGNTEAFF.

This clone was seen once. The gene calls are TRBV9 and TRBJ1-2; no clear D. There are 14 residues in the CDR3. Germline assignment: CDR1 SGDLS and CDR2 YYNGEE. Trimming stripped 0 bases from V and 5 bases from J, with 11 bases between. The CDR3 DNA reads as TGTGCCAGCAGCGTAGGACATGCAGGATATGGCTACACCTTC. Its translation is CASSVGHAGYGYTF.